This record covers a single TCR beta chain. Its antigen is still unknown. These data originate in a study of immune evolution from preneoplasia to lung adenocarcinoma. Patient tissue came from resections in Japan or China, 2014–2017. Histologic diagnosis was independently verified by two lung pathologists. TCRdb's copy holds only in-frame clones and misses some; the assay was immunoSEQ multiplex PCR. The sample lists about 8,300 clones, 70% to 90% occurring once. Findings and caveats of the study: Later-stage lesions seemingly showed higher T cell density and diversity than normal lung. From normal lung to invasive adenocarcinoma, top clone frequencies appeared to decrease.

The sequence was obtained from a person aged 70 to 85 with lung adenocarcinoma. The sequenced material came from FFPE minimally invasive lung adenocarcinoma tissue.

CDR3 DNA sequence: TGTGCCAGCGGGGGGATAGATTTTATGAACACTGAAGCTTTCTTT. Translation: CASGGIDFMNTEAFF. The chain carries TRBV28 and TRBJ1-1, with D possibly matching TRBD1 (5 bases). The CDR3 contains 15 residues. CDR1 and CDR2 (germline): MDHEN, SYDVKM. The ends were cut back, 8 bases at V and 0 bases at J, with 16 bases in the middle.